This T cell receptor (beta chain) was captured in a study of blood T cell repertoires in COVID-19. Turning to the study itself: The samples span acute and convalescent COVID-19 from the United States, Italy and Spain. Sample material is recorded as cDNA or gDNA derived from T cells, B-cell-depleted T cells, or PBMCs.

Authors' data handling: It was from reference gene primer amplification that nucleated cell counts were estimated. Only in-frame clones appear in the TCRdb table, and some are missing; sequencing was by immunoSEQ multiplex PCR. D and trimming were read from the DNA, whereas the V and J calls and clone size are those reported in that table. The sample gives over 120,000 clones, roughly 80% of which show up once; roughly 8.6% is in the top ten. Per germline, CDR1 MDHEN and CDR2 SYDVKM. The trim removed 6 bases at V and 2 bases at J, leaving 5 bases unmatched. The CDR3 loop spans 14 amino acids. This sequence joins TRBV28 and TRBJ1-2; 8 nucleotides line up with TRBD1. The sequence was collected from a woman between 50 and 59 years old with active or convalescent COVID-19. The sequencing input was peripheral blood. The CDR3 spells CASSSGQGNYGYTF. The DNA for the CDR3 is TGTGCCAGCAGCAGCGGACAGGGAAACTATGGCTACACCTTC.